These 21 T cell receptor beta chains were all obtained from the same sample, sequenced in a study of blood T cell repertoires in COVID-19. Here immunoSEQ multiplex PCR was the method, and the copy in TCRdb shows in-frame clones only, minus some. The table shows some 190,000 clones, with approximately 92% occurring only once. The sample comprised PBMCs or T cells enriched from blood (not recorded which). The receptors shown here come from a woman aged 40 to 49 with acute COVID-19.

J is TRBJ2-1 and V is TRBV10-2; 9 bases line up with TRBD2. This CDR3 contains 13 residues. Germline V lookup: CDR1 WSHSY, CDR2 SAAADI. V was clipped by 6 bases and J by 9 bases; unmatched bases: 6. This CDR3 reads CASRSSGETEQFF. The DNA of the CDR3 is TGCGCCAGCAGGTCTAGCGGGGAGACTGAGCAGTTCTTC.

The chain has TRBV19 and TRBJ1-1, with 7 bases that match TRBD1. V lost 5 bases, J lost 5 bases, and 8 bases stayed unmatched. The CDR3 totals 14 residues. Germline V CDR1 and CDR2: LNHDA, SQIVND (reference sequence). The CDR3 sequence is CASSGKGALTEAFF. DNA for the CDR3: TGTGCCAGTAGTGGAAAGGGGGCCTTAACTGAAGCTTTCTTT.

This clone has a single count. The chain carries TRBV15 and TRBJ2-7; 7 positions agree with TRBD2. Trimming took 2 bases from V and 0 from J; bases not matched to a gene: 7. Per germline, CDR1 LNHNV and CDR2 YYDKDF (reference sequence). The CDR3 runs to 16 residues. The CDR3 region has the DNA TGTGCCACCAGCAGAACGGGACGCGGGAGCTCCTACGAGCAGTACTTC. Amino acids: CATSRTGRGSSYEQYF.

CDR3 nucleotides: TGCGCCAGCAGCCAAGATATGGGACAGGGTGTTGGCTACACCTTC. Protein sequence: CASSQDMGQGVGYTF. This chain uses TRBV4-1 with TRBJ1-2; 9 bases map to TRBD1. The trim removed 0 bases at V and 7 bases at J, leaving 6 bases unmatched. Germline V lookup: CDR1 MGHRA, CDR2 YSYEKL. The CDR3 is made up of 15 amino acids.

This chain connects TRBV5-1 to TRBJ2-6; D is unclear. Between the trimmed V and J ends, which lost 6 bases and 0 bases, there was a span of 10 bases. The CDR3 has 15 residues. The germline V gene encodes CDR1 SGHRS and CDR2 YFSETQ. The CDR3 here is CASIGEASGANVLTF. The CDR3 nucleotides read TGCGCCAGCATCGGTGAAGCCTCTGGGGCCAACGTCCTGACTTTC.

The rearrangement uses TRBV6-5 and TRBJ1-2; possible D gene TRBD1, 5 bases. The CDR3 extends over 12 amino acids. Germline V lookup: CDR1 MNHEY, CDR2 SVGAGI. The V and J ends lost 6 bases and 8 bases respectively, with 13 bases between them. The CDR3 sequence: CASSPGFEGYTF. The CDR3 DNA sequence: TGTGCCAGCAGCCCAGGGTTTGAAGGCTACACCTTC.

The V and J genes are TRBV29-1 and TRBJ2-5; tentative D call: TRBD1 (6 bases). Germline V gene data show CDR1 as SQVTM and CDR2 as ANQGSEA. Trimming took 0 bases from V and 0 from J, leaving 20 bases between them. The CDR3 totals 18 residues. This CDR3 reads CSVEDPGTHSLDQETQYF. The DNA of the CDR3 is TGCAGCGTTGAAGACCCCGGGACACACTCCCTCGACCAAGAGACCCAGTACTTC. Full variable domain (remainder filled in from reference TRBV29-1 and TRBJ2-5): SAVISQKPSRDICQRGTSLTIQCQVDSQVTMMFWYRQQPGQSLTLIATANQGSEATYESGFVIDKFPISRPNLTFSTLTVSNMSPEDSSIYLCSVEDPGTHSLDQETQYFGPGTRLLVL.

J is TRBJ2-7 and V is TRBV28; the D gene is possibly TRBD2 (6 bases). V was shortened by 3 bases and J by 2 bases, with 17 bases between the two germline ends. The V gene's germline CDR1 is MDHEN and CDR2 SYDVKM. This CDR3 is built from 16 residues. CDR3 residues: CASSFREPRPAYEQYF. CDR3 sequence (DNA): TGTGCCAGCAGTTTCCGGGAGCCACGTCCAGCCTACGAGCAGTACTTC. The whole variable domain, filled in from reference TRBV28 and TRBJ2-7, reads DVKVTQSSRYLVKRTGEKVFLECVQDMDHENMFWYRQDPGLGLRLIYFSYDVKMKEKGDIPEGYSVSREKKERFSLILESASTNQTSMYLCASSFREPRPAYEQYFGPGTRLTVT.

CDR3 loop: CASSLTQGYGYTF. The DNA for the CDR3 is TGTGCCAGCAGCTTAACACAGGGTTATGGCTACACCTTC. The gene calls are TRBV7-9 and TRBJ1-2; D may be TRBD1 (6 bases). Germline lookup yields CDR1 SEHNR and CDR2 FQNEAQ (reference sequence). V was pared by 2 bases and J by 5 bases, with 9 bases between. This CDR3 is 13 amino acids long.

This clone appeared once. V is TRBV15 and J is TRBJ1-6, with D perhaps matching TRBD1 (6 bases). Germline V gives CDR1 LNHNV, CDR2 YYDKDF (reference sequence). Trimming left V 1 base short and J 3 bases short, with 10 bases between. The CDR3 has 16 amino acids. The CDR3 is CATSRAGAVYNSPLHF. CDR3 nucleotide sequence: TGTGCCACCAGCAGAGCAGGGGCCGTCTATAATTCACCCCTCCACTTT.

The gene calls are TRBV19 and TRBJ2-2; TRBD1 is a possible D gene (5 bases). V lost 7 bases, J lost 1 base, and 7 bases lay in between. This CDR3 contains 13 residues. Germline V CDR1 and CDR2: LNHDA, SQIVND (reference sequence). CDR3: CASNDRNTGELFF. For the CDR3, the DNA is TGTGCCAGTAATGACAGGAACACCGGGGAGCTGTTTTTT.

The table lists this clone with a count of one. The rearrangement links TRBV6-5 to TRBJ2-3; D possibly corresponds to TRBD2 (5 bases). Trimming took off 5 bases at V and 4 bases at J, with 13 bases between the two ends. The germline V gene has CDR1 MNHEY and CDR2 SVGAGI. This CDR3 contains 14 residues. CDR3 sequence (DNA): TGTGCCAGCAGTCCGATGGAGGCGGCAGATACGCAGTATTTT. The encoded protein is CASSPMEAADTQYF.

The chain couples TRBV4-1 to TRBJ1-6; D remains unclear. V was cut by 1 base and J by 7 bases, with 8 bases left in between. The CDR3 has 14 amino acids. CDR1 and CDR2 (germline): MGHRA, YSYEKL. The chain's CDR3 is CASSQGQANSPLHF. The CDR3 bases are TGCGCCAGCAGCCAAGGGCAGGCGAATTCACCCCTCCACTTT.

The chain employs TRBV27 and TRBJ1-2; TRBD1 agrees at 9 bases. Unmatched junction bases numbered 6, after V lost 6 bases and J lost 4 bases. This CDR3 has 14 residues. Germline CDR1 MNHEY, CDR2 SMNVEV (reference sequence). This CDR3 is CASRATGGIYGYTF. The CDR3 DNA sequence: TGTGCCAGCAGAGCCACAGGGGGCATCTATGGCTACACCTTC.

This clone was detected once. V is TRBV5-4 and J is TRBJ2-3, with 8 bases that match TRBD2. Germline values: CDR1 SGHNT, CDR2 YYREEE (reference sequence). The CDR3 totals 16 residues. V lost 3 bases, J lost 0 bases, and 6 bases stayed unmatched. As DNA, the CDR3 is TGTGCCAGCAGCTCATACGTAGCGGGAAGCACAGATACGCAGTATTTT. It translates to CASSSYVAGSTDTQYF.

The chain recombines TRBV7-9 with TRBJ2-1; TRBD2 is a possible D gene (6 bases). This CDR3 region has 14 residues. V gave up 8 bases and J gave up 8 bases, with 19 bases separating them. Looked up from germline, CDR1 is SEHNR and CDR2 is FQNEAQ (reference sequence). Here the CDR3 DNA reads TGTGCCAGCGCTGGGGGGAGACCAAGGGATGAGCAGTTCTTC. Protein product: CASAGGRPRDEQFF.

The rearrangement joins TRBV29-1 to TRBJ1-1; D gene uncertain. CDR1 is SQVTM and CDR2 is ANQGSEA in the germline V gene. V was shortened by 6 bases and J by 3 bases, with 20 bases between the two germline ends. This CDR3 contains 15 residues. CDR3 in amino acids: CSVPRNRGLDTEAFF. In DNA form, the CDR3 reads TGCAGCGTCCCGCGCAATCGAGGGTTGGACACTGAAGCTTTCTTT.

The genes are TRBV29-1 and TRBJ2-3; D may be TRBD2 (6 bases). In germline, CDR1 is SQVTM, CDR2 ANQGSEA. With 4 bases removed from V and 2 bases from J, the gap between germline ends came to 13 bases. The CDR3 has 14 residues. The chain's CDR3 is CSVVLAENTDTQYF. The DNA for the CDR3 is TGCAGCGTTGTATTAGCGGAGAACACAGATACGCAGTATTTT.

This chain uses TRBV9 with TRBJ2-3, with 8 bases fitting TRBD2. The CDR3 is 15 amino acids. Germline CDR1 and CDR2: SGDLS and YYNGEE. J gave up 5 bases and V 1 base, and 6 bases lay outside the gene matches. CDR3 residues: CASSVTGGPRDTQYF. As DNA, the CDR3 is TGTGCCAGCAGCGTAACGGGAGGGCCGAGAGATACGCAGTATTTT. Combining the CDR3 with reference TRBV9 and TRBJ2-3 gives the whole variable domain DSGVTQTPKHLITATGQRVTLRCSPRSGDLSVYWYQQSLDQGLQFLIQYYNGEERAKGNILERFSAQQFPDLHSELNLSSLELGDSALYFCASSVTGGPRDTQYFGPGTRLTVL.

A few counts support this clone. The chain couples TRBV18 to TRBJ1-5; D unresolved. V was trimmed by 3 bases and J by 2 bases, leaving 5 bases between them. The CDR3 consists of 13 residues. Germline CDR1 and CDR2: KGHSH and LQKENI. Here the CDR3 DNA reads TGTGCCAGCTCACCCCAGGGCAATCAGCCCCAGCATTTT. This translates into CASSPQGNQPQHF.

The chain carries TRBV7-9 and TRBJ2-3; 9 nucleotides match TRBD2. V lost 6 bases, J lost 2 bases, and 6 bases stayed unmatched. This CDR3 is 15 amino acids long. The germline gives CDR1 SEHNR, CDR2 FQNEAQ (reference sequence). DNA for the CDR3: TGTGCCAGCAGAACCCGGACTAGCGCCACAGATACGCAGTATTTT. It encodes CASRTRTSATDTQYF.